This TCR beta chain was observed in a study of glioma-infiltrating T cells. In its sample, this clonotype was seen many times. Amplification of TCR alpha and beta CDR3 regions from RNA used iRepertoire nested multiplex PCR. Each CDR3 protein gets one entry after TCRdb re-called the multiplex PCR reads with MiXCR. Of about 93,000 distinct CDR3 sequences listed, roughly 40% are singletons. Germline values: CDR1 LNHDA, CDR2 SQIVND (reference sequence). Trimming at V came to 3 bases and at J to 5 bases, leaving 2 bases not matched to a gene. The CDR3 consists of 13 residues. The source material was glioma tissue, nonneoplastic brain tissue, or PBMCs (not recorded which). The TCR originated in a human donor with low-grade glioma or glioblastoma, undergoing nonglioma brain surgery, or in good health (not recorded which). The chain carries TRBV19 and TRBJ2-3; TRBD1 matches at 7 bases. This CDR3 is CASSMDRKDTQYF. In DNA form, the CDR3 reads TGTGCCAGTAGTATGGACAGGAAAGATACGCAGTATTTT.